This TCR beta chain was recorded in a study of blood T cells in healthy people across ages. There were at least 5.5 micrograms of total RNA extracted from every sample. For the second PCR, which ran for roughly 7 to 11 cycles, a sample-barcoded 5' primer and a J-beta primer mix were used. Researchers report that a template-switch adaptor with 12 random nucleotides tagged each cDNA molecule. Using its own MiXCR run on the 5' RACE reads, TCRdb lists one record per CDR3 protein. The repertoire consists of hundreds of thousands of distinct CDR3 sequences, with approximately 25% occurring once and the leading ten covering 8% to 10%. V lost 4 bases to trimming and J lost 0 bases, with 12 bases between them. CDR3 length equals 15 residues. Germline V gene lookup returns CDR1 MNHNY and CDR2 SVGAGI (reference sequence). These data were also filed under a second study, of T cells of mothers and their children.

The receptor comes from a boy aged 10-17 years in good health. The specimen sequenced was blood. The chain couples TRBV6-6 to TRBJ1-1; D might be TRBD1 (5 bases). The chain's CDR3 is CASSSFSTVNTEAFF. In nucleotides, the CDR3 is TGTGCCAGCAGTTCGTTTTCGACAGTGAACACTGAAGCTTTCTTT.